These 10 T cell receptor beta chains were sequenced from one sample in a study of radiation and T cells in renal cell carcinoma. Generated by immunoSEQ multiplex PCR, the TCRdb table keeps only in-frame clones and is missing some. This sample has roughly 140,000 clones, with 87% found just once. Time point in this sample: blood 2 weeks post-SBRT. Treatment indicated: 15 Gy SBRT to primary tumor, nephrectomy 4 weeks later. Sequenced here: blood, sampled from a patient whose treatment included radiotherapy and nephrectomy. The receptor source for this set is a woman in her forties or fifties with renal cell carcinoma.

The chain links TRBV6-1 to TRBJ2-3, with TRBD2 as a possible D gene (6 bases). The CDR3 sequence is 14 residues long. Germline V gene data show CDR1 as MNHNS and CDR2 as SASEGT. V was cut by 3 bases and J by 3 bases, with 10 bases left in between. This chain's CDR3 is CASSDWRGTDTQYF. In nucleotides, the CDR3 is TGTGCCAGCAGTGATTGGCGGGGAACAGATACGCAGTATTTT.

This chain joins TRBV6-1 and TRBJ2-7; 7 nucleotides line up with TRBD1. Germline CDR1 is MNHNS and CDR2 is SASEGT. V shed 4 bases, J shed 0 bases, and the junction held 3 bases outside the gene matches. This CDR3 has 14 residues. The CDR3 here is CASSVGQSSYEQYF. DNA of the CDR3: TGTGCCAGCAGTGTGGGACAGAGCTCCTACGAGCAGTACTTC.

The V gene is TRBV2, the J gene TRBJ2-5; unclear D gene. Germline lookup yields CDR1 SNHLY and CDR2 FYNNEI. Trimming pared 6 bases from V and 10 bases from J, leaving 12 bases between. This CDR3 contains 11 residues. The CDR3 bases are TGTGCCAGCAGCCCCCTCTGGGTCCAGTACTTC. It codes for CASSPLWVQYF. Supplemented by reference TRBV2 and TRBJ2-5, the full variable domain reads EPEVTQTPSHQVTQMGQEVILRCVPISNHLYFYWYRQILGQKVEFLVSFYNNEISEKSEIFDDQFSVERPDGSNFTLKIRSTKLEDSAMYFCASSPLWVQYFGPGTRLLVL.

The V call is TRBV18, the J call TRBJ1-3, with D tentatively TRBD1 (5 bases). This CDR3 is 16 amino acids long. V was trimmed by 3 bases and J by 0 bases, leaving 12 bases between them. From germline, CDR1 is KGHSH and CDR2 LQKENI. Here the CDR3 reads CASSPNTGVSGNTIYF. In DNA, the CDR3 is TGTGCCAGCTCACCCAATACAGGAGTCTCTGGAAACACCATATATTTT.

CDR3 sequence (DNA): TGTGCCAGCAGCTTAATAGCGGGGGGGTTTTACAATGAGCAGTTCTTC. It codes for CASSLIAGGFYNEQFF. The chain joins TRBV7-2 to TRBJ2-1; 11 bases align to TRBD2. Germline CDR1 SGHTA, CDR2 FQGNSA. The CDR3 sequence is 16 residues long. The V segment lost 2 bases and the J segment 4 bases; nucleotides outside the gene matches: 4.

This rearrangement joins TRBV5-1 to TRBJ2-1, with 9 bases that match TRBD1. Germline V gene data show CDR1 as SGHRS and CDR2 as YFSETQ. This CDR3 region has 16 residues. Trimming took 2 bases from V and 5 from J; bases not matched to a gene: 8. This CDR3 is CASSFLQGAFHNEQFF. CDR3 coding DNA: TGCGCCAGCAGCTTCTTACAGGGGGCTTTTCACAATGAGCAGTTCTTC.

CDR3 in DNA: TGCGCCAGCAGTCCGGCGGGCACGACAATCTCTGGGGCCAACGTCCTGACTTTC. Protein sequence: CASSPAGTTISGANVLTF. The genes are TRBV5-1 and TRBJ2-6, with a possible D match to TRBD2 (5 bases). The germline CDR1 and CDR2 sequences are SGHRS and YFSETQ. The V end was cut by 5 bases, the J end by 0 bases, with 18 bases between. The CDR3 spans 18 residues.

V is TRBV30 and J is TRBJ1-4; TRBD1 matches at 7 bases. CDR1 GTSNPN and CDR2 SVGIG come from the germline V gene (reference sequence). This CDR3 spans 11 amino acids. The CDR3 loop reads CVGGGREKLFF. CDR3 nucleotide sequence: TGTGTTGGAGGGGGCCGGGAAAAACTGTTTTTT.

V is TRBV5-1 and J is TRBJ2-7; D ambiguous. Trimming took off 4 bases at V and 4 bases at J, with 6 bases between the two ends. The germline V gene has CDR1 SGHRS and CDR2 YFSETQ. The CDR3 runs 11 residues. The CDR3 DNA is TGCGCCAGCAGCCCTACGTACGAGCAGTACTTC. Protein sequence: CASSPTYEQYF.

The chain employs TRBV28 and TRBJ1-1; D may be TRBD1 (6 bases). Looked up from germline, CDR1 is MDHEN and CDR2 is SYDVKM. The CDR3 spans 14 residues. The V gene lost 2 bases and the J gene lost 4 bases, with 11 bases spanning the gap. The CDR3 DNA is TGTGCCAGCAGTTTACAGGGGACCGGCACTGAAGCTTTCTTT. This encodes CASSLQGTGTEAFF.